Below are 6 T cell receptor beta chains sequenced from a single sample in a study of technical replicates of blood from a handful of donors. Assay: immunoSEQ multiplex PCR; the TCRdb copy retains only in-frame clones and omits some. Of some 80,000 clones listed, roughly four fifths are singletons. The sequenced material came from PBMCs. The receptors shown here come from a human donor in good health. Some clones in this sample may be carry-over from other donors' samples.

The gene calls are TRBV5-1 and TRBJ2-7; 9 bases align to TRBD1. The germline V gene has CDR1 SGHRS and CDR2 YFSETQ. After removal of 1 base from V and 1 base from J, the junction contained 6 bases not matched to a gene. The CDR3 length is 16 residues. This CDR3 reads CASSLLQQGASYEQYF. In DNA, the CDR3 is TGCGCCAGCAGCTTGCTACAACAGGGGGCTTCCTACGAGCAGTACTTC.

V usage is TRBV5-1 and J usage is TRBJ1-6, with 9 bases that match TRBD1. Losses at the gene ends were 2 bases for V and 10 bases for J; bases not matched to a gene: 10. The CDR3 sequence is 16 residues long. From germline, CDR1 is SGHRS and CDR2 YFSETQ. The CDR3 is CASSLPGTGMDSPLHF. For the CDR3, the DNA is TGCGCCAGCAGCTTACCCGGGACAGGGATGGACTCACCCCTCCACTTT. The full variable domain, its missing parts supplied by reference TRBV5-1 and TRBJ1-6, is KAGVTQTPRYLIKTRGQQVTLSCSPISGHRSVSWYQQTPGQGLQFLFEYFSETQRNKGNFPGRFSGRQFSNSRSEMNVSTLELGDSALYLCASSLPGTGMDSPLHFGNGTRLTVT.

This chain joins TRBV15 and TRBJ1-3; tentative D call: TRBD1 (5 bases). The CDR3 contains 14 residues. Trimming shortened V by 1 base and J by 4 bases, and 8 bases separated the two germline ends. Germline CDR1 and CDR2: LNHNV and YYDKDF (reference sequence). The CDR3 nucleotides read TGTGCCACCAGCAGAGCAGCAGGGGGAAACACCATATATTTT. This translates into CATSRAAGGNTIYF.

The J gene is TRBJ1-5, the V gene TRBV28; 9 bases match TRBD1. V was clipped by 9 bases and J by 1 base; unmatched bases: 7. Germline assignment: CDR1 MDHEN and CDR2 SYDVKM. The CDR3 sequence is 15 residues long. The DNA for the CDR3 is TGTGCCAGTAGGCGGGACAGGGCAAGCAATCAGCCCCAGCATTTT. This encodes CASRRDRASNQPQHF.

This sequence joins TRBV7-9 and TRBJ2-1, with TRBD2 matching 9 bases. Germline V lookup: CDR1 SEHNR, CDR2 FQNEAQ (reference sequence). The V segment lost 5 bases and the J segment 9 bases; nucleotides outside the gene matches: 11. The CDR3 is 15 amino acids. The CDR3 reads CASSRPASGTGEQFF. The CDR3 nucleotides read TGTGCCAGCAGCAGACCGGCTAGCGGGACCGGTGAGCAGTTCTTC.

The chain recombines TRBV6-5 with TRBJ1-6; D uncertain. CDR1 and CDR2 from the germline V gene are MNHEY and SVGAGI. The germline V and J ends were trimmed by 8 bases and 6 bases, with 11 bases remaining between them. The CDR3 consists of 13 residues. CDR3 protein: CASGRETNSPLHF. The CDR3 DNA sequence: TGTGCCAGCGGGCGGGAGACTAATTCACCCCTCCACTTT.